This paragraph reports one T cell receptor beta chain. This specimen belongs to a study of blood T cell repertoires in COVID-19. Germline assignment: CDR1 SGDLS and CDR2 YYNGEE. The CDR3 is made up of 18 amino acids. V was trimmed by 0 bases and J by 4 bases, leaving 20 bases between them. TCRdb keeps only in-frame clones here, not all; method: immunoSEQ multiplex PCR. This table holds about half a million clones, 70% to 90% found once. V gene TRBV9 combines with J gene TRBJ1-3; tentative D call: TRBD1 (6 bases). The origin of this receptor is a human donor in a cohort sampled during active COVID-19. Material for sequencing was peripheral blood. The CDR3 nucleotides are TGTGCCAGCAGCGTAGAGGATGCGCGGGGGCTAGGCGGAAACACCATATATTTT. Protein sequence: CASSVEDARGLGGNTIYF.